The 3 T cell receptor beta chains given below trace back to one sample, sequenced in a study of breast tumors, draining lymph nodes, adjacent tissues. Via MiXCR, TCRdb re-called the multiplex PCR reads, giving one row per CDR3 protein. The data contain 20,000 to 25,000 distinct CDR3 sequences, under 35% of them seen just once; the ten biggest clones take up more than 9.5%. The sequencing sample was made of breast tumor tissue. These receptor sequences come from a female donor with breast cancer. Some clones in this sample may be carry-over from other donors' samples.

The sample holds many counts of this clonotype. The rearrangement links TRBV10-3 to TRBJ2-1; either TRBD1 or TRBD2 may supply D (5 bases each). The CDR3 extends over 12 amino acids. V dropped 3 bases and J dropped 7 bases, with 7 bases sitting between them. Germline CDR1 ENHRY, CDR2 SYGVKD. CDR3 bases: TGTGCCATCAGTGAATGGGGGAATGAGCAGTTCTTC. It is translated as CAISEWGNEQFF.

This clonotype was seen just once. The CDR3: CASSPSSGELFF. The DNA for the CDR3 is TGCGCCAGTAGCCCAAGTTCCGGGGAGCTGTTTTTT. This chain links TRBV10-2 with TRBJ2-2; D uncertain. Trimming took off 9 bases at V and 6 bases at J, with 11 bases between the two ends. CDR1 WSHSY and CDR2 SAAADI come from the germline V gene. The length of the CDR3 is 12 residues.

This clonotype was seen at least ten times. The chain links TRBV11-3 to TRBJ2-1; 7 bases line up with TRBD1. In germline, CDR1 is SGHNT, CDR2 YENEEA. J gave up 3 bases and V 4 bases, and 15 bases lay outside the gene matches. The CDR3 spans 18 residues. In nucleotides, the CDR3 is TGTGCCAGCAGCTCATTAGGGGGCACAGATTGGGTCTACAATGAGCAGTTCTTC. Protein product: CASSSLGGTDWVYNEQFF.